The next 14 T cell receptor beta chains were all read from a single sample in a study of tissue T cells after allogeneic stem cell transplantation. Steroid-refractory graft-versus-host disease after allogeneic hematopoietic cell transplant qualified adults for prospective research-autopsy enrollment. Sequencing was performed with immunoSEQ multiplex PCR; in TCRdb, only in-frame clones are kept and a portion is missing. In the table there are a few thousand clones, 55% to 70% of which are singletons. Sequenced here: jejunal tissue, sampled at autopsy. Receptors originate from a male patient aged 60 or older with steroid-refractory graft-versus-host disease after an allogeneic stem cell transplant. The T cells may come from the graft donor.

The V call is TRBV6-6, the J call TRBJ1-5; D ambiguous. The V and J ends lost 10 bases and 2 bases respectively, with 18 bases between them. There are 15 residues in the CDR3. The germline V gene encodes CDR1 MNHNY and CDR2 SVGAGI (reference sequence). The CDR3, as DNA: TGTGCCACCGTCAAACTGAGTGGTGGCAATCAGCCCCAGCATTTT. It is translated as CATVKLSGGNQPQHF.

The V gene is TRBV5-1, the J gene TRBJ2-5, with 7 nucleotides matching TRBD1. V was clipped by 3 bases and J by 3 bases; unmatched bases: 5. Germline V CDR1 and CDR2: SGHRS, YFSETQ. This CDR3 spans 14 amino acids. CDR3 in DNA: TGCGCCAGCAGCTCCGGGACAGACGAAGAGACCCAGTACTTC. Translation gives CASSSGTDEETQYF.

The chain joins TRBV19 to TRBJ2-3; tentative D call: TRBD2 (6 bases). V lost 9 bases, J lost 2 bases, and 15 bases lay in between. CDR1 LNHDA and CDR2 SQIVND come from the germline V gene (reference sequence). CDR3 length: 14 amino acids. In nucleotides, the CDR3 is TGTGCCAGCGGAGGGGCAGGTTTCACAGATACGCAGTATTTT. As protein: CASGGAGFTDTQYF.

The chain uses TRBV5-1 and TRBJ1-3; D is unresolved. Trimming shortened V by 5 bases and J by 3 bases, and 9 bases separated the two germline ends. Germline values: CDR1 SGHRS, CDR2 YFSETQ. This CDR3 comprises 13 residues. CDR3 loop: CASRLGIGNTIYF. In DNA, the CDR3 is TGCGCCAGCAGGCTCGGAATTGGAAACACCATATATTTT.

This clone is termed medium-sized. The chain employs TRBV7-9 and TRBJ1-3; D uncertain. The CDR3 contains 14 residues. Germline V gene data show CDR1 as SEHNR and CDR2 as FQNEAQ (reference sequence). The germline V and J ends were trimmed by 4 bases and 5 bases, with 12 bases remaining between them. The CDR3 DNA sequence: TGTGCCAGCAGCTGGTCAGAGGATCGAAACACCATATATTTT. Amino acids: CASSWSEDRNTIYF.

CDR3 residues: CASSLILQGQETQYF. CDR3 in DNA: TGCGCCAGCAGCTTGATCCTTCAGGGGCAAGAGACCCAGTACTTC. The chain joins TRBV5-1 to TRBJ2-5, with D possibly TRBD1 on 6 matching bases. This CDR3 region has 15 residues. V lost 1 base, J lost 2 bases, and 12 bases lay in between. Germline V gives CDR1 SGHRS, CDR2 YFSETQ.

The rearrangement joins TRBV4-3 to TRBJ2-2, with TRBD1 as a possible D gene (5 bases). Germline V gene sequence: CDR1 LGHNA, CDR2 YSLEER. The CDR3 runs 15 residues. V dropped 4 bases and J dropped 6 bases, with 15 bases sitting between them. This chain's CDR3 is CASSLMIQDSGELFF. The CDR3 bases are TGCGCCAGCAGCCTGATGATACAGGATTCCGGGGAGCTGTTTTTT.

The rearrangement links TRBV7-8 to TRBJ1-6, with unresolved D. This CDR3 has 17 residues. V lost 5 bases, J lost 9 bases, and 23 bases lay in between. Germline CDR1 reads SGHVS; CDR2 reads FQNEAQ. The DNA for the CDR3 is TGTGCCAGCAGCATCGTTTCTGGGAGCTTAACCCCTTCACCCCTCCACTTT. Protein product: CASSIVSGSLTPSPLHF.

The chain recombines TRBV5-1 with TRBJ2-3; D remains ambiguous. Trimming cost V 0 bases and J 6 bases, with 5 bases left between them. Looked up from germline, CDR1 is SGHRS and CDR2 is YFSETQ. CDR3 length equals 12 residues. CDR3 protein: CASSLDLDTQYF. In DNA, the CDR3 is TGCGCCAGCAGCTTGGACCTCGATACGCAGTATTTT.

The chain links TRBV27 to TRBJ1-5; D ambiguous. Between the trimmed V and J ends, which lost 2 bases and 3 bases, there was a span of 2 bases. Germline-derived CDR1 and CDR2 are MNHEY and SMNVEV (reference sequence). This CDR3 is built from 12 residues. DNA of the CDR3: TGTGCCAGCAGTTTACTCAATCAGCCCCAGCATTTT. This sequence encodes CASSLLNQPQHF.

The chain uses TRBV18 and TRBJ1-5, with a weak D call TRBD1 (6 bases). V gave up 2 bases and J gave up 5 bases, with 13 bases separating them. The V gene's germline CDR1 is KGHSH and CDR2 LQKENI. The CDR3 covers 15 residues. CDR3 residues: CASSPTGSPDQPQHF. In nucleotides, the CDR3 is TGTGCCAGCTCACCAACAGGGTCTCCTGATCAGCCCCAGCATTTT.

The genes are TRBV5-6 and TRBJ2-7; D not resolved. Per germline, CDR1 SGHDT and CDR2 YYEEEE. V was trimmed by 4 bases and J by 0 bases, leaving 11 bases between them. CDR3 length: 14 amino acids. The CDR3 DNA sequence: TGTGCCAGCAGCCTGTCTCGATCCTCCTACGAGCAGTACTTC. Its protein product is CASSLSRSSYEQYF.

The chain uses TRBV4-2 and TRBJ2-1, with 7 bases lining up with TRBD2. Trimming at V came to 0 bases and at J to 3 bases, leaving 2 bases not matched to a gene. This CDR3 has 15 amino acids. Germline CDR1 reads LGHNA; CDR2 reads YNFKEQ. CDR3 DNA: TGTGCCAGCAGCCAAGATCGGGACTACTACAATGAGCAGTTCTTC. This translates into CASSQDRDYYNEQFF.

This chain uses TRBV14 with TRBJ2-1; a weak D match, TRBD1 (5 bases). The CDR3 runs to 18 residues. Germline CDR1 reads SGHDN; CDR2 reads FVKESK. The V end lost 0 bases, the J end lost 2 bases, and 17 bases lay between the germline ends. The CDR3 DNA is TGTGCCAGCAGCCAAGAAATGTGGGGCGCGAGCGCCTACAATGAGCAGTTCTTC. The encoded protein is CASSQEMWGASAYNEQFF.